A single T cell receptor (beta chain) is shown here with its context. The V gene's germline CDR1 is SGHRS and CDR2 YFSETQ. Trimming at V came to 0 bases and at J to 0 bases, leaving 8 bases not matched to a gene. This CDR3 contains 18 residues. The sample belongs to a study of OX40 agonist ivuxolimab in advanced cancers. TCRdb's table, derived via immunoSEQ multiplex PCR, lists solely in-frame clones and lacks some. Of about 62,000 clones in the sample, roughly four fifths are singletons; the top ten hold about 1%. This clonotype originated in an adult with an advanced solid tumor such as melanoma, head and neck, liver or kidney cancer. This specimen consisted of CD4+ or CD8+ T cells sorted from blood, obtained in a trial of the OX40 agonist ivuxolimab. The V gene is TRBV5-1, the J gene TRBJ2-7; 11 nucleotides match TRBD2. CDR3 nucleotides: TGCGCCAGCAGCTTGGGGCTAGCGGGGGGCAGGAGCTCCTACGAGCAGTACTTC. Translating gives CASSLGLAGGRSSYEQYF.